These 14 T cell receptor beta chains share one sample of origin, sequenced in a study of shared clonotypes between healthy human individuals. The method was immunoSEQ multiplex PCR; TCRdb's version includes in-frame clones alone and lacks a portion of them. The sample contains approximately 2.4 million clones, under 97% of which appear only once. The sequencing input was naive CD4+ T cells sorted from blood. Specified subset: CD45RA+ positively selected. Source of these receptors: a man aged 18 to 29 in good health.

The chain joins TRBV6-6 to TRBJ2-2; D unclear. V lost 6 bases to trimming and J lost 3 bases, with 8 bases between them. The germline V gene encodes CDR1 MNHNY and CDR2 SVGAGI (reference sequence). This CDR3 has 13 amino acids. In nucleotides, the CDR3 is TGTGCCAGCAGCCATGACTACACCGGGGAGCTGTTTTTT. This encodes CASSHDYTGELFF.

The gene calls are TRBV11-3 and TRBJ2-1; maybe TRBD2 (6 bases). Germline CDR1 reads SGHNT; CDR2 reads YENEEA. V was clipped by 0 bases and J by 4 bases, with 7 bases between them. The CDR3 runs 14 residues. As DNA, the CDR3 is TGTGCCAGCAGCTTAGAGGCGGGGTACAATGAGCAGTTCTTC. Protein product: CASSLEAGYNEQFF.

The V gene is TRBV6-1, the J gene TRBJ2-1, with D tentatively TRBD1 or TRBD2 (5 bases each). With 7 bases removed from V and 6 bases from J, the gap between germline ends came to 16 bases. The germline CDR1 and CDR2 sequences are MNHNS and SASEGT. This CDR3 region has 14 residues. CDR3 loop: CASILRGESNEQFF. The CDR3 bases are TGTGCCAGCATTCTAAGAGGGGAGAGCAATGAGCAGTTCTTC.

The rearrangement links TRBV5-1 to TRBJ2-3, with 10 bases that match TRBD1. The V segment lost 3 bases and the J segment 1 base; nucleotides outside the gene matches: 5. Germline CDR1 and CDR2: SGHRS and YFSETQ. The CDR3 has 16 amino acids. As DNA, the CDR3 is TGCGCCAGCAGCTGGGACAGGGGATCGGGCACAGATACGCAGTATTTT. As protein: CASSWDRGSGTDTQYF. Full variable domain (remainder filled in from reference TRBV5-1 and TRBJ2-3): KAGVTQTPRYLIKTRGQQVTLSCSPISGHRSVSWYQQTPGQGLQFLFEYFSETQRNKGNFPGRFSGRQFSNSRSEMNVSTLELGDSALYLCASSWDRGSGTDTQYFGPGTRLTVL.

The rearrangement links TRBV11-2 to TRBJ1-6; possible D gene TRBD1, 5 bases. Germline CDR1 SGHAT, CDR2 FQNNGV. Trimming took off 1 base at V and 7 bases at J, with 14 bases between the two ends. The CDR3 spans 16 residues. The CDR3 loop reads CASSLGLRDPNSPLHF. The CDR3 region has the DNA TGTGCCAGCAGCTTAGGGCTCCGGGACCCAAATTCACCCCTCCACTTT.

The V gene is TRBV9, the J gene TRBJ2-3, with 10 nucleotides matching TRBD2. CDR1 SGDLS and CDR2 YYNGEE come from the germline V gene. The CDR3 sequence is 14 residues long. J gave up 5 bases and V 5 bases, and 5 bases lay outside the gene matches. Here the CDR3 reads CASRRGTSVDTQYF. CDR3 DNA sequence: TGTGCCAGCAGGCGCGGGACTAGCGTAGATACGCAGTATTTT.

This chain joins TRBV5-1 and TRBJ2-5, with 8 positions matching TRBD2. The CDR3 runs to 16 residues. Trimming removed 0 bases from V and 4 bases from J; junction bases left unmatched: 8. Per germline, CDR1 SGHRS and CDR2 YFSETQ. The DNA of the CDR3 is TGCGCCAGCAGCTTGGAGGCGGGAGGAGACCCAGAGACCCAGTACTTC. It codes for CASSLEAGGDPETQYF.

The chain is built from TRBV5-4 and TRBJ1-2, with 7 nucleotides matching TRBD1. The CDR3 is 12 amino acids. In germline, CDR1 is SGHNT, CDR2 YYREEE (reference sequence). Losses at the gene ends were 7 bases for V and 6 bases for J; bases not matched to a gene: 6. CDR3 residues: CASGPQGNGYTF. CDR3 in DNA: TGTGCCAGCGGCCCACAGGGGAATGGCTACACCTTC.

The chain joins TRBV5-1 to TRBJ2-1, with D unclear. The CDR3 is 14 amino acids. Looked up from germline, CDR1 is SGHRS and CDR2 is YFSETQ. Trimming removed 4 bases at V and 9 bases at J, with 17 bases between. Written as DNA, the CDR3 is TGCGCCAGCAGCCTGGACGGTAAGGGCACTGAGCAGTTCTTC. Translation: CASSLDGKGTEQFF.

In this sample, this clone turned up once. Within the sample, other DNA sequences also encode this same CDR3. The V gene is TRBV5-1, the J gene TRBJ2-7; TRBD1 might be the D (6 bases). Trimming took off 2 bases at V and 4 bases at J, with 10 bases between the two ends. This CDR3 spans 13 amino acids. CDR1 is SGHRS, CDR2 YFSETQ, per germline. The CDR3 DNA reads TGCGCCAGCAGCTTATCAGGGGAATACGAGCAGTACTTC. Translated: CASSLSGEYEQYF.

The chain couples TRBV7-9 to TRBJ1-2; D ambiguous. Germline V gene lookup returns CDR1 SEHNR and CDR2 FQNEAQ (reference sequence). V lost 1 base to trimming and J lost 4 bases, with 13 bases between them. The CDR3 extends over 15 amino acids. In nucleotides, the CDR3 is TGTGCCAGCAGCTTAGTTCAAGGGCAGGTCTATGGCTACACCTTC. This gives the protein CASSLVQGQVYGYTF.

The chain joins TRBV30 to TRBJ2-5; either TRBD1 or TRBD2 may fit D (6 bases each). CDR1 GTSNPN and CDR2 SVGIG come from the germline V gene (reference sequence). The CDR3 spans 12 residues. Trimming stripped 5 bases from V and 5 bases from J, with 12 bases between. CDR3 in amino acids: CAWGGLEETQYF. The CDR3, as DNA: TGTGCCTGGGGGGGGCTTGAGGAGACCCAGTACTTC.

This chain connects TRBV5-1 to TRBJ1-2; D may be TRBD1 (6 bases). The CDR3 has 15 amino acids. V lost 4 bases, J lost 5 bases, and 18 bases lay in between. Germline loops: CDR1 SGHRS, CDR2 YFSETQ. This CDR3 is CASSPGQNLRYGYTF. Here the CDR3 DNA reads TGCGCCAGCAGCCCCGGACAGAACCTTCGATATGGCTACACCTTC.

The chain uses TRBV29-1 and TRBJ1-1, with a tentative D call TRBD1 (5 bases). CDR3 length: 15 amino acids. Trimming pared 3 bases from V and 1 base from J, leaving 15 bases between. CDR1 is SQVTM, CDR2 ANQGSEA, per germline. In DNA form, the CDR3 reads TGCAGCGTTGAGTACGAGGGACGGTGGAACACTGAAGCTTTCTTT. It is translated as CSVEYEGRWNTEAFF.